Each of the 14 T cell receptor beta chains below was sequenced from the same sample in a study of OX40 agonist ivuxolimab in advanced cancers. The method was immunoSEQ multiplex PCR; TCRdb's version includes in-frame clones alone and lacks a portion of them. Here the sample spans around 140,000 clones, about 92% being singletons. This sample comprised CD4+ or CD8+ T cells sorted from blood, obtained in a trial of the OX40 agonist ivuxolimab. These receptors were taken from an adult with an advanced solid tumor such as melanoma, head and neck, liver or kidney cancer.

This chain links TRBV5-1 with TRBJ2-1, with a weak D call TRBD2 (6 bases). Germline V lookup: CDR1 SGHRS, CDR2 YFSETQ. This CDR3 comprises 17 residues. Between the trimmed V and J ends, which lost 2 bases and 2 bases, there was a span of 17 bases. CDR3 coding DNA: TGCGCCAGCAGCTTCGACCCCGGGACTCCTACCTACAATGAGCAGTTCTTC. It codes for CASSFDPGTPTYNEQFF. Full variable domain (remainder filled in from reference TRBV5-1 and TRBJ2-1): KAGVTQTPRYLIKTRGQQVTLSCSPISGHRSVSWYQQTPGQGLQFLFEYFSETQRNKGNFPGRFSGRQFSNSRSEMNVSTLELGDSALYLCASSFDPGTPTYNEQFFGPGTRLTVL.

The rearrangement links TRBV28 to TRBJ2-2; D remains unclear. Germline CDR1 and CDR2: MDHEN and SYDVKM. This CDR3 comprises 13 residues. Trimming cost V 2 bases and J 4 bases, with 5 bases left between them. The CDR3 bases are TGTGCCAGCAGTTTAGGAACCACCGGGGAGCTGTTTTTT. Residues: CASSLGTTGELFF.

The chain recombines TRBV23-1 with TRBJ1-1; perhaps TRBD1 as D (6 bases). TRBV23-1 is identified as an open reading frame with a role that is uncertain. The CDR3 is made up of 14 amino acids. Trimming cost V 5 bases and J 4 bases, with 14 bases left between them. CDR3 sequence: CASSGQPWGTEAFF. DNA of the CDR3: TGCGCCAGCAGTGGACAGCCCTGGGGCACTGAAGCTTTCTTT.

The V and J genes are TRBV19 and TRBJ1-2; possible D gene TRBD1, 5 bases. The CDR3 runs to 15 residues. Deletions cut 8 bases from V and 5 bases from J, with 21 bases between. Germline CDR1 LNHDA, CDR2 SQIVND (reference sequence). The CDR3 bases are TGTGCCAGTGCGGGGCAAACACCGACGTCTTATGGCTACACCTTC. As protein: CASAGQTPTSYGYTF.

This clone was detected only once. The sample has other DNA sequences that encode this CDR3 too. The rearrangement uses TRBV7-9 and TRBJ2-5; D is ambiguous. Trimming took off 1 base at V and 2 bases at J, with 5 bases between the two ends. Germline V gene lookup returns CDR1 SEHNR and CDR2 FQNEAQ (reference sequence). The CDR3 spans 13 residues. The CDR3 region is CASSLVSQETQYF. The CDR3 DNA reads as TGTGCCAGCAGCTTAGTGAGTCAAGAGACCCAGTACTTC.

The chain has TRBV5-1 and TRBJ2-3; 7 bases are a match to TRBD1. From germline, CDR1 is SGHRS and CDR2 YFSETQ. J gave up 0 bases and V 0 bases, and 1 base lay outside the gene matches. This CDR3 contains 15 residues. CDR3 amino acids: CASSLGGQSTDTQYF. The CDR3 coding sequence is TGCGCCAGCAGCTTGGGGGGACAGAGCACAGATACGCAGTATTTT.

This chain links TRBV5-5 with TRBJ1-1; D not resolved. Germline-derived CDR1 and CDR2 are SGHKS and YYEKEE (reference sequence). This CDR3 is 14 amino acids long. Trimming pared 3 bases from V and 3 bases from J, leaving 12 bases between. The CDR3 region has the DNA TGTGCCAGCAGCTACCCCGGCGGTTACACTGAAGCTTTCTTT. Translating it yields CASSYPGGYTEAFF.

This clone has just one count. V is TRBV5-6 and J is TRBJ1-4; 8 nucleotides align to TRBD1. The length of the CDR3 is 13 residues. The J segment lost 6 bases and the V segment lost 7 bases, leaving 5 bases of the junction unmatched. Looked up from germline, CDR1 is SGHDT and CDR2 is YYEEEE. CDR3 nucleotides: TGTGCCAGCCTAGGACAGGGTGATGAAAAACTGTTTTTT. It encodes CASLGQGDEKLFF.

This chain joins TRBV7-6 and TRBJ1-4; D is unclear. Per the germline V gene, CDR1 is SGHVS and CDR2 is FNYEAQ. This CDR3 has 14 residues. Trimming took 1 base from V and 8 from J, leaving 11 bases between them. This CDR3 reads CASSLGVGGEKLFF. In nucleotides, the CDR3 is TGTGCCAGCAGCTTAGGTGTGGGAGGGGAAAAACTGTTTTTT. Full variable domain (outside the CDR3, taken from reference TRBV7-6 and TRBJ1-4): GAGVSQSPRYKVTKRGQDVALRCDPISGHVSLYWYRQALGQGPEFLTYFNYEAQQDKSGLPNDRFSAERPEGSISTLTIQRTEQRDSAMYRCASSLGVGGEKLFFGSGTQLSVL.

This clone has just one count. The J gene is TRBJ2-2, the V gene TRBV5-1, with 8 bases fitting TRBD1. CDR3 length: 16 residues. Germline CDR1 SGHRS, CDR2 YFSETQ. J gave up 4 bases and V 2 bases, and 7 bases lay outside the gene matches. CDR3 region: CASSLGQGVGTGELFF. CDR3 bases: TGCGCCAGCAGCTTAGGACAGGGAGTGGGCACCGGGGAGCTGTTTTTT.

V usage is TRBV5-1 and J usage is TRBJ2-4, with TRBD1 identical over 10 bases. CDR3 size: 15 residues. CDR1 is SGHRS, CDR2 YFSETQ, per germline. Germline trimming cut 5 bases from V and 1 base from J; bases unmatched to any gene: 3. Here the CDR3 reads CASRGGQGAKNIQYF. DNA for the CDR3: TGCGCCAGCAGAGGGGGACAGGGGGCCAAAAACATTCAGTACTTC.

The rearrangement links TRBV18 to TRBJ2-2, with D maybe TRBD1 (6 bases). The CDR3 is made up of 13 amino acids. The V and J ends lost 5 bases and 5 bases respectively, with 9 bases between them. Germline CDR1 reads KGHSH; CDR2 reads LQKENI. The CDR3 nucleotides are TGTGCCAGCTCAGCGGACAGAACCGGGGAGCTGTTTTTT. Translation: CASSADRTGELFF. The variable domain in full, completed from reference TRBV18 and TRBJ2-2, reads NAGVMQNPRHLVRRRGQEARLRCSPMKGHSHVYWYRQLPEEGLKFMVYLQKENIIDESGMPKERFSAEFPKEGPSILRIQQVVRGDSAAYFCASSADRTGELFFGEGSRLTVL.

This chain uses TRBV9 with TRBJ2-3; TRBD2 might be the D (6 bases). CDR3 length: 16 amino acids. The germline gives CDR1 SGDLS, CDR2 YYNGEE. V lost 0 bases and J 5 bases, leaving 16 bases between the germline ends. CDR3 nucleotide sequence: TGTGCCAGCAGCGTAGGTGGAGGGCTAGTGGGAGATACGCAGTATTTT. Encoded protein: CASSVGGGLVGDTQYF.

The chain joins TRBV7-2 to TRBJ1-2; D remains ambiguous. This CDR3 is built from 14 residues. The V and J ends lost 1 base and 9 bases respectively, with 15 bases between them. Germline CDR1 and CDR2: SGHTA and FQGNSA. In DNA, the CDR3 is TGTGCCAGCAGCTTAGAAGGGATGGGCGGGAGCTACACCTTC. Protein product: CASSLEGMGGSYTF.